What follows are 5 T cell receptor beta chains derived from one specimen sequenced in a study of tissue T cells after allogeneic stem cell transplantation. The data were produced by immunoSEQ multiplex PCR, yet TCRdb's version contains in-frame clones alone and is incomplete. The profile shows over 45,000 clones, around 66% of them singletons. The sequenced sample was sorted cells pooled from one or two spleens. Source of these receptors: a pool of C57BL/6 mice in good health.

Comments on this clone: These gene names are mouse names. Read data end 1 residue before the CDR3 end; the end is taken from the germline J gene. The chain links TRBV16 to TRBJ2-2; 10 bases agree with TRBD1. V shed 3 bases, J shed 7 bases, and the junction held 5 bases outside the gene matches. The CDR3 covers 15 residues. Germline V gene lookup returns CDR1 SGHSA and CDR2 FRNQAP. The CDR3 spells CASSFLGTGVGQLYF. CDR3 DNA (partial): TGTGCAAGCAGCTTCCTCGGGACAGGGGTCGGGCAGCTCTAC. Supplemented by reference TRBV16 and TRBJ2-2, the full variable domain reads NAGVIQTPRHKVTGKGQEATLWCEPISGHSAVFWYRQTIVQGLEFLTYFRNQAPIDDSGMPKERFSAQMPNQSHSTLKIQSTQPQDSAVYLCASSFLGTGVGQLYFGEGSKLTVL.

Notes on this clone: The genes and germline here are from mouse. The observed sequence ends 1 residue before the CDR3 terminus, with the missing tail filled in from the germline J gene. The V call is TRBV31, the J call TRBJ2-7; 9 bases are a match to TRBD1. Germline CDR1 GKSSPN, CDR2 SITVG. The CDR3 runs to 14 residues. Losses at the gene ends were 3 bases for V and 3 bases for J; bases not matched to a gene: 6. CDR3 DNA (partial): TGTGCCTGGAGCCGGGGGACAGGGCTCTATGAACAGTAC. Protein sequence: CAWSRGTGLYEQY. The entire CDR3 sequence reads CAWSRGTGLYEQYF.

On this clone: Gene names and germline match the mouse. Read data end 1 residue before the CDR3 end; the end is taken from the germline J gene. V and J are TRBV26 and TRBJ1-1; D is unclear. Germline values: CDR1 KGHPV, CDR2 FQNQEV (reference sequence). Trimming cost V 2 bases and J 5 bases, with 3 bases left between them. The CDR3 is 11 amino acids. CDR3 sequence: CASSLGTEVFF. The sequenced part of the CDR3 DNA is TGTGCCAGCAGTCTGGGAACAGAAGTCTTC.

Worth noting for this clone: Mouse gene names apply. The CDR3 protein is CASSFYREEDTLYF. The DNA read from the CDR3 is TGTGCTAGCAGTTTTTACAGGGAAGAGGACACCTTGTAC. The rearrangement joins TRBV29 to TRBJ2-4; D is possibly TRBD1 (6 bases). The sequence runs out 1 residue before the end of the CDR3; the remainder is reconstructed from the germline J gene. The V end lost 3 bases, the J end lost 7 bases, and 14 bases lay between the germline ends. The germline CDR1 and CDR2 sequences are MSHET and SYDVDS. This CDR3 region has 14 residues.

A remark on this clone: The gene names here belong to mouse. The DNA read from the CDR3 is TGTGCCAGCGGTGATAAGGCTGAGCAGTTC. It translates to CASGDKAEQF. The CDR3, in full, reads CASGDKAEQFF. The genes are TRBV13-2 and TRBJ2-1; D is unresolved. Sequencing ends 1 residue short of the CDR3 end; the germline J gene provides the rest. V was cut by 1 base and J by 7 bases, with 3 bases left in between. This CDR3 has 11 residues. The germline V gene encodes CDR1 NNHNN and CDR2 SYGAGS (reference sequence).